The following is a T cell receptor (beta chain) sequence with its context. This entry belongs to a study of blood T cell repertoires in COVID-19. Clones were read by immunoSEQ multiplex PCR, and TCRdb kept only the in-frame ones, dropping some. The table lists approximately 300,000 clones, less than 85% of them singletons. Germline V CDR1 and CDR2: LGHNT, FRNRAP. V gave up 4 bases and J gave up 1 base, with 12 bases separating them. The CDR3 length is 15 residues. The sequencing input was PBMCs or T cells enriched from blood (not recorded which). This chain connects TRBV12-5 to TRBJ2-3; no firm D call. This receptor was taken from a woman aged 25 to 39 who had been exposed to COVID-19. The CDR3 region is CASGSGTLGTDTQYF. Here the CDR3 DNA reads TGTGCTAGTGGTTCCGGTACCCTAGGCACAGATACGCAGTATTTT.